Below are 27 T cell receptor beta chains sequenced from a single sample in a study of blood T cell repertoires in COVID-19. Sequenced by immunoSEQ multiplex PCR; TCRdb stores in-frame clones only, minus some. The table lists roughly 15,000 clones, around 73% of them singletons. The specimen was peripheral blood. These receptor sequences come from an older man with acute or convalescent COVID-19.

This chain joins TRBV30 and TRBJ2-1; 9 bases line up with TRBD2. Germline CDR1 is GTSNPN and CDR2 is SVGIG (reference sequence). CDR3 length: 14 residues. Unmatched junction bases numbered 9, after V lost 4 bases and J lost 8 bases. DNA of the CDR3: TGTGCCTGGAAGGGCGGGGGGGCGATCGATGAGCAGTTCTTC. This codes for CAWKGGGAIDEQFF.

The V gene is TRBV5-1, the J gene TRBJ1-2; unclear D gene. The germline V gene encodes CDR1 SGHRS and CDR2 YFSETQ. This CDR3 is built from 14 residues. The V end was cut by 3 bases, the J end by 1 base, with 10 bases between. Written as DNA, the CDR3 is TGCGCCAGCAGCTCATCCGGCGGTAACTATGGCTACACCTTC. It specifies CASSSSGGNYGYTF.

This clone was picked up a small number of times. The chain joins TRBV10-3 to TRBJ2-4; maybe TRBD1 (5 bases). Germline values: CDR1 ENHRY, CDR2 SYGVKD. The CDR3 loop spans 15 amino acids. Trimming took 3 bases from V and 0 from J, leaving 9 bases between them. The CDR3 DNA reads as TGTGCCATCAGTGACAGACAGCTAGCCAAAAACATTCAGTACTTC. Residues: CAISDRQLAKNIQYF.

V is TRBV12-5 and J is TRBJ2-2; possibly TRBD1 for D (6 bases). The V gene lost 4 bases and the J gene lost 3 bases, with 9 bases spanning the gap. The CDR3 has 14 residues. Germline CDR1 is LGHNT and CDR2 is FRNRAP. The CDR3 coding sequence is TGTGCTAGTGGTTCAGGGGTGTACACCGGGGAGCTGTTTTTT. It encodes CASGSGVYTGELFF.

This chain connects TRBV4-3 to TRBJ2-7; 11 bases are a match to TRBD2. J gave up 3 bases and V 4 bases, and 5 bases lay outside the gene matches. This CDR3 region has 15 residues. Germline assignment: CDR1 LGHNA and CDR2 YSLEER. The CDR3 protein is CASSLELAGDYEQYF. The CDR3 coding sequence is TGCGCCAGCAGCCTGGAACTAGCGGGAGACTACGAGCAGTACTTC.

The chain joins TRBV30 to TRBJ1-6; TRBD1 aligns across 8 bases. Trimming at V came to 1 base and at J to 3 bases, leaving 2 bases not matched to a gene. The CDR3 has 15 residues. The germline gives CDR1 GTSNPN, CDR2 SVGIG (reference sequence). CDR3 nucleotides: TGTGCCTGGAGTGGGACAGGGAACTATAATTCACCCCTCCACTTT. Translating it yields CAWSGTGNYNSPLHF.

This chain connects TRBV19 to TRBJ1-5; TRBD1 agrees at 7 bases. The ends lost 7 bases at V and 0 bases at J; junction bases unmatched: 6. The CDR3 contains 15 residues. Per germline, CDR1 LNHDA and CDR2 SQIVND (reference sequence). CDR3 DNA: TGTGCCAGTACCACGGGACAGATTAGCAATCAGCCCCAGCATTTT. Translation gives CASTTGQISNQPQHF.

The chain joins TRBV2 to TRBJ2-4, with 10 bases lining up with TRBD1. V dropped 1 base and J dropped 8; count of bases not matched to a gene: 2. CDR1 and CDR2 (germline): SNHLY, FYNNEI. This CDR3 comprises 14 residues. The CDR3 here is CASSEGDRGDIQYF. CDR3 nucleotide sequence: TGTGCCAGCAGTGAAGGGGACAGGGGTGACATTCAGTACTTC.

This clone was seen more than once but under ten times. The rearrangement links TRBV7-9 to TRBJ1-1, with unresolved D. CDR1 SEHNR and CDR2 FQNEAQ come from the germline V gene (reference sequence). Deletions cut 5 bases from V and 4 bases from J, with 8 bases between. The CDR3 covers 12 residues. CDR3 DNA sequence: TGTGCCAGCAGCCACACGTCCACTGAAGCTTTCTTT. This sequence encodes CASSHTSTEAFF.

This chain links TRBV12-3 or TRBV12-4 with TRBJ2-2; D remains unclear. The CDR3 has 12 amino acids. V was shortened by 4 bases and J by 5 bases, with 5 bases between the two germline ends. The CDR3 coding sequence is TGTGCCAGCAGTTCGTATACCGGGGAGCTGTTTTTT. This gives the protein CASSSYTGELFF.

The chain uses TRBV7-8 and TRBJ2-7, with 7 bases matching TRBD1. The germline V gene encodes CDR1 SGHVS and CDR2 FQNEAQ. This CDR3 has 13 residues. With V trimmed by 7 bases and J by 8 bases, 11 bases remained unmatched. CDR3 in amino acids: CASTQDRLGKQYF. The CDR3 nucleotides read TGTGCCAGCACACAGGACAGGCTCGGGAAGCAGTACTTC.

The V and J genes are TRBV7-2 and TRBJ2-1; 7 bases fit TRBD1. V was clipped by 5 bases and J by 7 bases; unmatched bases: 5. Germline lookup yields CDR1 SGHTA and CDR2 FQGNSA. The CDR3 spans 13 residues. The CDR3 here is CASSEQQGNEQFF. CDR3 nucleotides: TGTGCCAGCAGCGAACAACAGGGGAATGAGCAGTTCTTC.

This clone was seen more than once but under ten times. This chain links TRBV19 with TRBJ1-2; 7 nucleotides match TRBD1. After removal of 4 bases from V and 4 bases from J, the junction contained 6 bases not matched to a gene. The CDR3 is 14 residues long. From germline, CDR1 is LNHDA and CDR2 SQIVND (reference sequence). The CDR3 nucleotides are TGTGCCAGTAGTACGGATCGGACAGGCTATGGCTACACCTTC. Translated, it gives CASSTDRTGYGYTF.

CDR3 sequence reads: CASSLSAGGFGEAFF. CDR3 sequence (DNA): TGTGCCAGCAGCCTTAGTGCAGGGGGGTTCGGTGAAGCTTTCTTT. The V and J genes are TRBV7-8 and TRBJ1-1; 7 bases line up with TRBD1. The CDR3 length is 15 residues. The germline CDR1 and CDR2 sequences are SGHVS and FQNEAQ. J gave up 7 bases and V 5 bases, and 13 bases lay outside the gene matches.

V gene TRBV7-2 combines with J gene TRBJ1-1; the D gene is possibly TRBD1 (6 bases). The V and J ends lost 5 bases and 0 bases respectively, with 13 bases between them. The CDR3 contains 15 residues. CDR1 is SGHTA, CDR2 FQGNSA, per germline. The CDR3 DNA follows: TGTGCCAGCAGCCCGAGTGGGGGCGTGAACACTGAAGCTTTCTTT. It translates to CASSPSGGVNTEAFF. Full variable domain (remainder filled in from reference TRBV7-2 and TRBJ1-1): GAGVSQSPSNKVTEKGKDVELRCDPISGHTALYWYRQSLGQGLEFLIYFQGNSAPDKSGLPSDRFSAERTGGSVSTLTIQRTQQEDSAVYLCASSPSGGVNTEAFFGQGTRLTVV.

This clone was counted between two and nine times. This chain connects TRBV19 to TRBJ2-7, with TRBD2 as a possible D gene (7 bases). Trimming shortened V by 4 bases and J by 3 bases, and 22 bases separated the two germline ends. This CDR3 spans 17 amino acids. Per germline, CDR1 LNHDA and CDR2 SQIVND (reference sequence). The CDR3 reads CASSKLGGIAGLYEQYF. The CDR3 nucleotides are TGTGCCAGTAGTAAGTTAGGGGGAATAGCGGGTCTCTACGAGCAGTACTTC.

This clone is a singleton in its sample. CDR3: CASSFRDRGDTQYF. Written as DNA, the CDR3 is TGTGCCAGCAGCTTCCGGGACAGGGGCGATACGCAGTATTTT. The chain recombines TRBV5-6 with TRBJ2-3; 10 positions agree with TRBD1. Germline V CDR1 and CDR2: SGHDT, YYEEEE. This CDR3 has 14 amino acids. V was pared by 2 bases and J by 6 bases, with 3 bases of the junction left unmatched.

This clone came up once. The chain recombines TRBV19 with TRBJ1-4, with 7 bases aligning to TRBD1. The CDR3 runs to 15 residues. V was pared by 3 bases and J by 6 bases, with 7 bases of the junction left unmatched. CDR1 is LNHDA, CDR2 SQIVND, per germline (reference sequence). CDR3 region: CASSIGGGKYEKLFF. The CDR3, as DNA: TGTGCCAGTAGTATTGGAGGGGGCAAATATGAAAAACTGTTTTTT.

The gene calls are TRBV27 and TRBJ1-6; D is unresolved. V lost 5 bases, J lost 7 bases, and 9 bases lay in between. The CDR3 consists of 13 residues. Looked up from germline, CDR1 is MNHEY and CDR2 is SMNVEV (reference sequence). The CDR3 reads CASSPWSNSPLHF. CDR3 bases: TGTGCCAGCAGTCCTTGGAGCAATTCACCCCTCCACTTT.

This clone showed up just once. The chain is built from TRBV7-9 and TRBJ1-2; D possibly corresponds to TRBD1 (5 bases). The germline V and J ends were trimmed by 3 bases and 5 bases, with 7 bases remaining between them. The CDR3 has 12 residues. The germline V gene encodes CDR1 SEHNR and CDR2 FQNEAQ (reference sequence). This chain's CDR3 is CASSFPGYGYTF. The DNA for the CDR3 is TGTGCCAGCAGCTTCCCAGGGTATGGCTACACCTTC.

This clone was seen only once. The chain employs TRBV2 and TRBJ2-3; a weak D match, TRBD1 (5 bases). With 4 bases removed from V and 6 bases from J, the gap between germline ends came to 11 bases. The CDR3 contains 13 residues. Germline loops: CDR1 SNHLY, CDR2 FYNNEI. The CDR3 region has the DNA TGTGCCAGCAGTGGGTCGACAGTTGATACGCAGTATTTT. Amino acid sequence: CASSGSTVDTQYF.

This chain joins TRBV27 and TRBJ1-2; D is perhaps TRBD1 (6 bases). Germline CDR1 MNHEY, CDR2 SMNVEV (reference sequence). The CDR3 loop spans 17 amino acids. Trimming removed 2 bases from V and 2 bases from J, with 18 bases in between. The CDR3 loop reads CASSLRSDRIENYGYTF. The CDR3 region has the DNA TGTGCCAGCAGTTTAAGATCGGACAGAATAGAAAACTATGGCTACACCTTC.

The V gene is TRBV4-1, the J gene TRBJ2-1, with 8 nucleotides matching TRBD2. The CDR3 loop spans 15 amino acids. Germline CDR1 is MGHRA and CDR2 is YSYEKL. V lost 3 bases and J lost 8; bases outside the gene matches: 9. CDR3 residues: CASSQREEARDEQFF. CDR3 in DNA: TGCGCCAGCAGCCAGCGGGAGGAGGCGAGGGATGAGCAGTTCTTC.

The J gene is TRBJ1-6, the V gene TRBV9, with D possibly being TRBD1 (5 bases). V was shortened by 3 bases and J by 7 bases, with 8 bases between the two germline ends. Germline values: CDR1 SGDLS, CDR2 YYNGEE. The CDR3 is 13 amino acids. CDR3 coding DNA: TGTGCCAGCAGCGGACAGCAGAATTCACCCCTCCACTTT. Residues: CASSGQQNSPLHF.

The chain has TRBV28 and TRBJ2-4; no clear D. Trimming pared 5 bases from V and 5 bases from J, leaving 10 bases between. The CDR3 covers 13 residues. Germline lookup yields CDR1 MDHEN and CDR2 SYDVKM. As DNA, the CDR3 is TGTGCCAGCAGTGCACGTGGAGAAAACATTCAGTACTTC. It encodes CASSARGENIQYF.

The V and J genes are TRBV29-1 and TRBJ1-3; 10 bases fit TRBD1. The germline gives CDR1 SQVTM, CDR2 ANQGSEA. V lost 7 bases and J lost 3; bases outside the gene matches: 6. The CDR3 totals 14 residues. CDR3 bases: TGCAGCGCTGGGACAGGGGTATTTGGAAACACCATATATTTT. This gives the protein CSAGTGVFGNTIYF.

The table lists this clone with a count of one. V gene TRBV30 combines with J gene TRBJ2-6, with TRBD1 matching 8 bases. CDR1 GTSNPN and CDR2 SVGIG come from the germline V gene (reference sequence). V shed 7 bases and J 0 bases; nucleotides not matched to a gene: 5. This CDR3 region has 15 residues. CDR3 residues: CASQGVHSGANVLTF. Here the CDR3 DNA reads TGTGCCTCACAGGGGGTCCACTCTGGGGCCAACGTCCTGACTTTC.